This T cell receptor beta chain was captured in a study of blood T cell dynamics during melanoma immunotherapy (dated by TCRdb to 2018 to 2020). At the level of the whole study: Patients with metastatic melanoma were treated with first-line pembrolizumab or nivolumab plus ipilimumab as standard of care in the United Kingdom. To find early correlates of response, the study profiled the peripheral T cell receptor repertoires of patients with metastatic melanoma both before and after one cycle of checkpoint inhibitor therapy. A training cohort was formed from consecutive patients, and a further independent group of patients from the same centre was pooled into an external validation set. What the authors observed across the whole study: The study could not determine whether the T cell clones driving repertoire changes were melanoma-specific or reflected general immune activation. Patients who later achieved disease control showed a bifurcated PBMC repertoire reorganization at W3, with increased clonality or increased diversity, unlike progressors. The relatively small sample size was acknowledged as potentially limiting generalization of the results.

This clone appeared once. Which antigen it targets is not known. No much larger clonotype is one base removed from it; base qualities were not supplied. The intended sense of this specimen's time point label: pre-treatment baseline. Blood samples were taken before treatment (T0) and at week 3 (W3), following the first cycle of checkpoint blockade. Except for two patients with rapid clinical progression, response was assessed 12 weeks after the first infusion by RECIST 1.1; disease control meant complete response, partial response or stable disease. Patients with prior systemic cancer treatment, concomitant immunosuppressant therapy or synchronous other active malignancies were excluded. Bulk PBMC and plasma cell-free DNA were both sequenced for TCR beta so that circulating cells and T cell turnover could be tracked. Lymphoprep and SepMate tubes were used to isolate PBMC from blood, and red cell lysis was then performed. QIAamp DNA Blood Mini kits were used to extract DNA from PBMC and from sorted T cell subsets.

The CDR3 runs 16 residues from the cysteine to the phenylalanine. Only the CDR3 DNA is retained, 48 bases long and in frame from the first base. The junction carries 17 bases between V and J, which are trimmed by 6 bases and 2 bases respectively. The germline V gene supplies CDR1 KGHSH and CDR2 LQKENI. For every bulk PBMC sample, a fixed 350 ng of DNA was loaded. Following the manufacturer instructions, the immunoSEQ TCRb Assay kit was used to amplify TCR beta CDR3 sequences from genomic DNA. The KAPA Library Quantification Kit for Illumina platforms was used to quantify pooled libraries by qPCR. Pooled libraries were clustered at about 0.6-1.2 pM and sequenced on an Illumina NextSeq 500. The paper's data handling went like this. Analysis of the TCR data relied on immunoSEQ ANALYZER and the R LymphoSeq package. A rearrangement efficiency score was calculated as productive divided by the sum of productive and non-productive CDR3 sequences. Clonality was measured with the Gini coefficient and diversity with the Renyi index at alpha=1, and both measures were compared pairwise between timepoints within each patient. Clonal relatedness, based on an edit distance of 3, and repertoire similarity, based on the Bhattacharyya coefficient, were both computed in LymphoSeq. To classify response, a linear discriminant analysis based on week-3 changes in clonality and diversity was built with the R MASS and caret packages. Entries here come from immuneACCESS through TCRdb and include only in-frame sequences with V and J called. Some clones fail to appear in such tables; in the studies checked, an unresolved V gene covers under half of the shortfall, and the cause of the remainder is unknown. V and J calls plus clone size are reproduced from that table; the DNA served to infer D and trimming. The sample table holds about 4,800 clones, of which around 86% were seen once. The ten most abundant clones make up 15% to 20% of the sample.

The receptor's source is a human donor with melanoma. The sample consisted of blood, taken from a patient treated with checkpoint blockade. Here the chain combines TRBV18 and TRBJ1-5, with the D gene not confidently named. The nucleotide sequence is TGTGCCAGCTCGCCCTTCACGGAAATTGGCAATCAGCCCCAGCATTTT. Translation gives CASSPFTEIGNQPQHF. Supplemented by the reference TRBV18 and TRBJ1-5 proteins around the CDR3, the complete variable domain is NAGVMQNPRHLVRRRGQEARLRCSPMKGHSHVYWYRQLPEEGLKFMVYLQKENIIDESGMPKERFSAEFPKEGPSILRIQQVVRGDSAAYFCASSPFTEIGNQPQHFGDGTRLSIL.